Described below is a single TCR beta chain sequence and its context. Germline assignment: CDR1 SGHKS and CDR2 YYEKEE (reference sequence). This CDR3 is 15 amino acids long. The J segment lost 5 bases and the V segment lost 4 bases, leaving 9 bases of the junction unmatched. The sample originates from a study of shared clonotypes between healthy human individuals. TCRdb's table, derived via immunoSEQ multiplex PCR, lists solely in-frame clones and lacks some. Among millions of clones listed, roughly 92% were seen once. Sequencing used naive CD4+ T cells sorted from blood. Subset specified: CD45RA+ positively selected. This TCR came from a young man in good health. V is TRBV5-5 and J is TRBJ2-1, with 7 bases aligning to TRBD2. The CDR3 nucleotides are TGTGCCAGCAGCCTTAGCGGGTTGGGGAACAATGAGCAGTTCTTC. Translation: CASSLSGLGNNEQFF.